The next 5 T cell receptor beta chains were all read from a single sample in a study of Graves' ophthalmopathy and Graves' hyperthyroidism. Amplified TCR beta CDR3 regions were obtained using RNA transcripts as template. HTBI primers served in a first-round RT-PCR, which a second-round multiplex PCR followed. MiXCR, run by TCRdb on the multiplex PCR reads, gives a single entry per CDR3 protein. The sample holds a few hundred thousand distinct CDR3 sequences, 15% seen once. The sequencing input was peripheral blood. These receptors were collected from a woman between 18 and 30 years old with stable Graves' hyperthyroidism.

This clonotype was seen repeatedly, ten times or more. The V and J genes are TRBV12-3 or TRBV12-4 and TRBJ2-2; either TRBD1 or TRBD2 may fit D (6 bases each). CDR3 length: 15 residues. V lost 4 bases to trimming and J lost 4 bases, with 13 bases between them. For the CDR3, the DNA is TGTGCCAGCAGTTGGATAGGGGGGACCACCGGGGAGCTGTTTTTT. Its protein product is CASSWIGGTTGELFF.

This clonotype was seen a handful of times. The rearrangement joins TRBV14 to TRBJ2-7, with no clear D. Per germline, CDR1 SGHDN and CDR2 FVKESK. V dropped 4 bases and J dropped 2 bases, with 9 bases sitting between them. The CDR3 is made up of 13 amino acids. The CDR3 DNA reads TGTGCCAGCAGCCCCCGCCCGGCCTACGAGCAGTACTTC. It is translated as CASSPRPAYEQYF.

This clonotype came up a few times. The gene calls are TRBV29-1 and TRBJ2-2; 8 nucleotides match TRBD2. The germline gives CDR1 SQVTM, CDR2 ANQGSEA. The CDR3 has 15 amino acids. V lost 6 bases to trimming and J lost 3 bases; unmatched junction nucleotides: 9. CDR3 region: CSVSQRTSHTGELFF. CDR3 DNA: TGCAGCGTGTCACAGAGGACTAGCCACACCGGGGAGCTGTTTTTT.

The sample holds a few counts of this clonotype. The V call is TRBV11-2, the J call TRBJ1-5, with 8 nucleotides matching TRBD1. Germline assignment: CDR1 SGHAT and CDR2 FQNNGV. With V trimmed by 2 bases and J by 2 bases, 11 bases remained unmatched. This CDR3 is 18 amino acids long. The CDR3 region is CASSLLGQGGVGNQPQHF. In DNA, the CDR3 is TGTGCCAGCAGCTTATTAGGACAGGGCGGGGTAGGCAATCAGCCCCAGCATTTT.

This clonotype was recorded at least ten times. Since a much larger clone is just one base distant, this may be a read error. The chain joins TRBV12-3 or TRBV12-4 to TRBJ2-7, with TRBD1 identical over 11 bases. This CDR3 has 14 amino acids. Trimming at V came to 7 bases and at J to 6 bases, leaving 8 bases not matched to a gene. The CDR3 DNA is TGTGCCAGCACCGGACAGGGGGCTACCTGCGAGCAGTACTTC. Its translation is CASTGQGATCEQYF.